These 2 T cell receptor beta chains share one sample of origin, sequenced in a study of blood T cell repertoires in COVID-19. The table came from immunoSEQ multiplex PCR; TCRdb's copy has only in-frame clones and leaves some out. The sample shows around 61,000 clones, approximately 89% of them seen only once. The specimen was peripheral blood. Source of these receptors: a man aged 55 to 69 with acute or convalescent COVID-19.

The chain joins TRBV2 to TRBJ1-1; 9 bases fit TRBD1. V lost 6 bases to trimming and J lost 1 base; unmatched junction nucleotides: 6. The CDR3 is 15 residues long. From germline, CDR1 is SNHLY and CDR2 FYNNEI. In DNA, the CDR3 is TGTGCCAGCAGGGACCGACAGGGGGGGAACACTGAAGCTTTCTTT. This gives the protein CASRDRQGGNTEAFF.

In nucleotides, the CDR3 is TGTGCCAGCTCACCATTGGGGACAGGACGTGAGCAGTACTTC. This translates into CASSPLGTGREQYF. The chain recombines TRBV18 with TRBJ2-7; 8 bases align to TRBD1. Unmatched junction bases numbered 7, after V lost 2 bases and J lost 7 bases. The CDR3 covers 14 residues. CDR1 and CDR2 (germline): KGHSH, LQKENI.